These 22 T cell receptor beta chains were sequenced from one sample in a study of cytomegalovirus exposure and HLA in healthy donors. Both 60 Vbeta primers and 13 Jbeta primers went into the PCR. Sequencing used immunoSEQ multiplex PCR; TCRdb keeps in-frame clones, though not all of them. The table has approximately 180,000 clones, 77% seen once. Sequenced material: PBMCs. All receptors derive from a woman younger than 45 in good health and CMV-seropositive.

The J gene is TRBJ2-2, the V gene TRBV27, with 11 bases lining up with TRBD2. The CDR3 length is 15 residues. Germline V gene lookup returns CDR1 MNHEY and CDR2 SMNVEV (reference sequence). Germline trimming cut 5 bases from V and 10 bases from J; bases unmatched to any gene: 9. The CDR3 DNA reads as TGTGCCAGCAGTGAGACTAGCGGGATTTGGGTGGAGCTGTTTTTT. This translates into CASSETSGIWVELFF.

The genes are TRBV5-1 and TRBJ1-1, with D unclear. The CDR3 has 13 amino acids. Germline loops: CDR1 SGHRS, CDR2 YFSETQ. Trimming shortened V by 1 base and J by 3 bases, and 7 bases separated the two germline ends. CDR3 in amino acids: CASSLSGDTEAFF. The CDR3 nucleotides read TGCGCCAGCAGCTTGTCCGGGGACACTGAAGCTTTCTTT.

The chain employs TRBV5-6 and TRBJ2-1; D is possibly TRBD2 (6 bases). The CDR3 contains 15 residues. The germline CDR1 and CDR2 sequences are SGHDT and YYEEEE. V was trimmed by 3 bases and J by 0 bases, leaving 10 bases between them. The DNA of the CDR3 is TGTGCCAGCAGCTCCGGGGGTGGCTCCTACAATGAGCAGTTCTTC. As protein: CASSSGGGSYNEQFF.

The V and J genes are TRBV18 and TRBJ1-2; 7 bases agree with TRBD1. This CDR3 comprises 17 residues. The junction had 10 bases not matched to a gene; V was cut back by 3 bases and J by 0 bases. Germline CDR1 KGHSH, CDR2 LQKENI. CDR3: CASSPKAGGESNYGYTF. Written as DNA, the CDR3 is TGTGCCAGCTCACCGAAGGCAGGGGGAGAATCTAACTATGGCTACACCTTC.

CDR3: CAWSAYLGLGDGELFF. CDR3 nucleotides: TGTGCCTGGAGTGCCTACCTCGGACTGGGCGACGGGGAGCTGTTTTTT. The chain has TRBV30 and TRBJ2-2; D is possibly TRBD2 (5 bases). V shed 1 base and J shed 7 bases, with 19 bases lying between them. The CDR3 runs to 16 residues. The germline V gene encodes CDR1 GTSNPN and CDR2 SVGIG (reference sequence).

The V gene is TRBV9, the J gene TRBJ2-7; TRBD2 might be the D (6 bases). V was trimmed by 4 bases and J by 5 bases, leaving 22 bases between them. The length of the CDR3 is 16 residues. Germline values: CDR1 SGDLS, CDR2 YYNGEE. The CDR3 coding sequence is TGTGCCAGCAGCCTCTTAAGTACGCCCGGGGGAAACGAGCAGTACTTC. It translates to CASSLLSTPGGNEQYF.

The chain employs TRBV7-2 and TRBJ1-3; D not certain. The CDR3 is made up of 16 amino acids. V was shortened by 0 bases and J by 0 bases, with 9 bases between the two germline ends. Per germline, CDR1 SGHTA and CDR2 FQGNSA. CDR3 sequence: CASSLAPTGSGNTIYF. CDR3 DNA: TGTGCCAGCAGCTTAGCTCCCACTGGCTCTGGAAACACCATATATTTT.

The chain carries TRBV7-9 and TRBJ2-7; 7 positions match TRBD1. Germline loops: CDR1 SEHNR, CDR2 FQNEAQ (reference sequence). There are 15 residues in the CDR3. J was trimmed by 1 base and V by 5 bases; bases with no gene match: 8. The CDR3 region is CASSPDRARSYEQYF. The CDR3 nucleotides are TGTGCCAGCAGCCCCGACAGGGCTAGGTCCTACGAGCAGTACTTC.

The V and J genes are TRBV7-2 and TRBJ2-7; D is ambiguous. Trimming took 5 bases from V and 6 from J, leaving 11 bases between them. There are 12 residues in the CDR3. Germline lookup yields CDR1 SGHTA and CDR2 FQGNSA. This CDR3 is CASSLRLVEQYF. CDR3 in DNA: TGTGCCAGCAGCCTAAGACTGGTCGAGCAGTACTTC.

This sequence joins TRBV5-5 and TRBJ2-2; unclear D gene. Between the trimmed V and J ends, which lost 3 bases and 3 bases, there was a span of 3 bases. The V gene's germline CDR1 is SGHKS and CDR2 YYEKEE (reference sequence). The CDR3 is 12 amino acids. The CDR3 reads CASSSYTGELFF. CDR3 nucleotides: TGTGCCAGCAGCTCTTACACCGGGGAGCTGTTTTTT.

This chain uses TRBV6-1 with TRBJ2-7; D remains ambiguous. The germline V gene has CDR1 MNHNS and CDR2 SASEGT. The CDR3 length is 16 residues. V shed 2 bases and J shed 0 bases, with 14 bases lying between them. The CDR3 protein is CASSESSLTSSYEQYF. Here the CDR3 DNA reads TGTGCCAGCAGTGAATCCTCCCTAACGAGCTCCTACGAGCAGTACTTC.

The V call is TRBV5-6, the J call TRBJ2-5, with TRBD2 matching over 7 bases. With 4 bases clipped from V and 5 bases from J, the junction kept 5 bases outside the gene matches. The CDR3 has 13 amino acids. Germline lookup yields CDR1 SGHDT and CDR2 YYEEEE. The CDR3 nucleotides are TGTGCCAGCAGCCTACTAGCGTTTGAGACCCAGTACTTC. This gives the protein CASSLLAFETQYF.

The chain couples TRBV27 to TRBJ2-2; a possible D gene is TRBD1 (6 bases). The CDR3 runs to 16 residues. V shed 2 bases and J shed 4 bases, with 14 bases lying between them. Germline CDR1 reads MNHEY; CDR2 reads SMNVEV (reference sequence). The CDR3: CASSLIPTGATGELFF. The DNA of the CDR3 is TGTGCCAGCAGTTTAATCCCGACAGGAGCCACCGGGGAGCTGTTTTTT.

A few counts support this clone. The V call is TRBV27, the J call TRBJ2-7, with 10 positions matching TRBD2. Germline CDR1 MNHEY, CDR2 SMNVEV (reference sequence). J gave up 5 bases and V 8 bases, and 18 bases lay outside the gene matches. The CDR3 runs to 17 residues. CDR3 loop: CASGPLFVSGRSNEQYF. The CDR3 bases are TGTGCCAGCGGACCTTTATTCGTTAGCGGGAGGAGTAACGAGCAGTACTTC.

The V call is TRBV7-2, the J call TRBJ2-7; the match to TRBD2 covers 10 bases. Trimming cost V 4 bases and J 7 bases; bases outside gene matches: 13. Germline-derived CDR1 and CDR2 are SGHTA and FQGNSA. This CDR3 contains 16 residues. CDR3 DNA: TGTGCCAGCAGCTGGGGAACTAGCGGGACGGGGGGGGAGCAGTACTTC. It codes for CASSWGTSGTGGEQYF.

This clone has a handful of counts. V is TRBV27 and J is TRBJ1-2, with a weak D call TRBD1 (5 bases). Trimming removed 4 bases at V and 2 bases at J, with 11 bases between. The length of the CDR3 is 14 residues. Germline V lookup: CDR1 MNHEY, CDR2 SMNVEV (reference sequence). DNA for the CDR3: TGTGCCAGCAGTTCCCGCGGGGGGAACTATGGCTACACCTTC. This codes for CASSSRGGNYGYTF.

This sequence joins TRBV5-4 and TRBJ2-3; D perhaps matches TRBD2 (6 bases). Germline V gene sequence: CDR1 SGHNT, CDR2 YYREEE (reference sequence). The germline V and J ends were trimmed by 10 bases and 2 bases, with 14 bases remaining between them. This CDR3 spans 13 amino acids. CDR3 in amino acids: CAGRGGNTDTQYF. DNA of the CDR3: TGTGCCGGGCGTGGAGGGAACACAGATACGCAGTATTTT.

This sequence joins TRBV30 and TRBJ1-1; 7 bases align to TRBD1. CDR1 is GTSNPN and CDR2 is SVGIG in the germline V gene (reference sequence). The CDR3 runs to 15 residues. J gave up 0 bases and V 2 bases, and 6 bases lay outside the gene matches. CDR3 sequence: CAWSSSDRVNTEAFF. CDR3 DNA sequence: TGTGCCTGGAGTTCTTCAGACAGGGTGAACACTGAAGCTTTCTTT.

This chain links TRBV7-2 with TRBJ1-2, with TRBD1 matching 7 bases. V shed 4 bases, J shed 8 bases, and the junction held 13 bases outside the gene matches. The CDR3 length is 15 residues. Germline values: CDR1 SGHTA, CDR2 FQGNSA. This CDR3 reads CASSWKGHQTGGYTF. The DNA of the CDR3 is TGTGCCAGCAGCTGGAAGGGACACCAGACAGGGGGCTACACCTTC.

The V call is TRBV2, the J call TRBJ2-2; 10 bases align to TRBD2. CDR1 is SNHLY and CDR2 is FYNNEI in the germline V gene. The CDR3 spans 14 residues. Trimming at V came to 8 bases and at J to 3 bases, leaving 3 bases not matched to a gene. The CDR3 DNA is TGTGCCAGCCGGCTAGCGGGGGACACCGGGGAGCTGTTTTTT. This translates into CASRLAGDTGELFF.

This sequence joins TRBV28 and TRBJ1-1, with D maybe TRBD1 (5 bases). The V and J ends lost 7 bases and 5 bases respectively, with 20 bases between them. This CDR3 is 15 amino acids long. Germline V CDR1 and CDR2: MDHEN, SYDVKM. The CDR3 is CASMQALGGGTEAFF. The CDR3 DNA sequence: TGTGCCAGCATGCAGGCCCTCGGGGGGGGGACTGAAGCTTTCTTT.

This clone has more than one count but fewer than ten. The rearrangement uses TRBV30 and TRBJ1-4; unclear D gene. CDR1 and CDR2 from the germline V gene are GTSNPN and SVGIG (reference sequence). Trimming removed 2 bases at V and 8 bases at J, with 9 bases between. This CDR3 spans 12 amino acids. The CDR3 DNA reads TGTGCCTGGAGTCCAAACATGGAAAAACTGTTTTTT. Encoded protein: CAWSPNMEKLFF.